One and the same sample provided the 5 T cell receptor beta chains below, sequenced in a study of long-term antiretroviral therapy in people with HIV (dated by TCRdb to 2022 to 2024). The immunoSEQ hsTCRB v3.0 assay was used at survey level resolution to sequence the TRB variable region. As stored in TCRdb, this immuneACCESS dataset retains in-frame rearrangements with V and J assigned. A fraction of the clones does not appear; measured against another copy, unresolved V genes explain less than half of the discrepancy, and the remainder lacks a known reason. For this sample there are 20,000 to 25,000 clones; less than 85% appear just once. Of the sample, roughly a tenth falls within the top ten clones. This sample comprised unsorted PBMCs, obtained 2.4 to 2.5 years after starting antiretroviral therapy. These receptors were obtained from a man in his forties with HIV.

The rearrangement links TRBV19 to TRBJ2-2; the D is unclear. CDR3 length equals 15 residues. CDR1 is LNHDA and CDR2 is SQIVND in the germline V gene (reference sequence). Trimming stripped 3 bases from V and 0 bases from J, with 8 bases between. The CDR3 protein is CASSMISTNTGELFF. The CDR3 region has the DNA TGTGCCAGTAGTATGATCAGCACGAACACCGGGGAGCTGTTTTTT.

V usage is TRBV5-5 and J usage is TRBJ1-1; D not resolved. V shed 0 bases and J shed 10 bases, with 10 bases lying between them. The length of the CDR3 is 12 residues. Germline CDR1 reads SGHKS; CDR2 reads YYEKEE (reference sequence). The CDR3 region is CASSLGERRAFF. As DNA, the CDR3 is TGTGCCAGCAGCTTGGGAGAACGTAGAGCTTTCTTT.

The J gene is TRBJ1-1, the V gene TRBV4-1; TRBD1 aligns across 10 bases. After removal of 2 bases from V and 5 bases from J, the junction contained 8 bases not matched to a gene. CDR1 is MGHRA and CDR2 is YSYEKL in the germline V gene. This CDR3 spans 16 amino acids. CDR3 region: CASSQRTGGTFTEAFF. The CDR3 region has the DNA TGCGCCAGCAGCCAACGGACAGGGGGAACCTTTACTGAAGCTTTCTTT.

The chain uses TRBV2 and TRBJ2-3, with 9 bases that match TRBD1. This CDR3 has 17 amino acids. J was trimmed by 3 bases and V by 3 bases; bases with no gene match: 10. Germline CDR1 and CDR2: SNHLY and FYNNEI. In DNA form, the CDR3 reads TGTGCCAGCAGTGAGTTACCGACAGGGGGAACGACAGATACGCAGTATTTT. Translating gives CASSELPTGGTTDTQYF.

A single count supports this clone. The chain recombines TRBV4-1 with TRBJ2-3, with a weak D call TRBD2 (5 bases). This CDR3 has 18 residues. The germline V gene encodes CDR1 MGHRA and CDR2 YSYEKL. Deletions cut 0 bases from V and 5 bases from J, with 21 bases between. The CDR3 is CASSQDYLEATLEDTQYF. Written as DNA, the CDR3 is TGCGCCAGCAGCCAAGATTATCTGGAGGCTACGCTCGAAGATACGCAGTATTTT.